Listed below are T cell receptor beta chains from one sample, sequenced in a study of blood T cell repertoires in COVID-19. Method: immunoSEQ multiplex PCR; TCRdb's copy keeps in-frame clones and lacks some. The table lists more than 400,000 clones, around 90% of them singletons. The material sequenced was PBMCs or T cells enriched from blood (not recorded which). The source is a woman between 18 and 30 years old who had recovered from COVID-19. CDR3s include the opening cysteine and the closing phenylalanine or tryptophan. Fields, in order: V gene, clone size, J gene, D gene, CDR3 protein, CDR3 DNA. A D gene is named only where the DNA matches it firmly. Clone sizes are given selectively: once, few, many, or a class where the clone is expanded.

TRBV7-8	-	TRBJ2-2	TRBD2	CASTGTRNTGELFF	TGTGCCAGCACCGGGACTAGGAACACCGGGGAGCTGTTTTTT
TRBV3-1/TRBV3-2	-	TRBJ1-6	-	CASSQDLTDNSPLHF	TGTGCCAGCAGCCAAGATTTAACGGATAATTCACCCCTCCACTTT
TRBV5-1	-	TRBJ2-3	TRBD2	CASRTSGAADTQYF	TGCGCCAGCAGAACTAGCGGGGCCGCAGATACGCAGTATTTT
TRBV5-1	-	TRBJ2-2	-	CASSPREGGRTGELFF	TGCGCCAGCAGCCCCAGGGAGGGGGGCCGCACCGGGGAGCTGTTTTTT
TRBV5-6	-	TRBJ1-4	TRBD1	CASSLGGGGEKLFF	TGTGCCAGCAGCTTGGGAGGGGGCGGTGAAAAACTGTTTTTT
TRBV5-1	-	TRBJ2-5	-	CASSAGYPSRETQYF	TGCGCCAGCAGCGCGGGGTACCCGTCGCGGGAGACCCAGTACTTC
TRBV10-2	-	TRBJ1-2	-	CASSHQGSGYGYTF	TGCGCCAGCAGTCATCAGGGTTCGGGCTATGGCTACACCTTC
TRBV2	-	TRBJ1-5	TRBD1	CASGTDSNQPQHF	TGTGCCAGTGGGACAGATAGCAATCAGCCCCAGCATTTT
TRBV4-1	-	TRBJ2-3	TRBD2	CASSPRTIGTSMDPDTQYF	TGCGCCAGCAGCCCCCGTACTATAGGGACTAGCATGGACCCAGATACGCAGTATTTT
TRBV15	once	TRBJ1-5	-	CATSREGGNQPQHF	TGTGCCACCAGCAGAGAGGGGGGAAATCAGCCCCAGCATTTT
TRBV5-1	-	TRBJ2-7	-	CASSGGDRWTYEQYF	TGCGCCAGCAGCGGGGGGGACAGGTGGACCTACGAGCAGTACTTC
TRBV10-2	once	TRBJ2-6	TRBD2	CASSPAGEISGANVLTF	TGCGCCAGCAGTCCCGCGGGAGAAATCTCTGGGGCCAACGTCCTGACTTTC
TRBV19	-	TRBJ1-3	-	CASSFGYSGNTIYF	TGTGCCAGTTCCTTCGGGTATTCTGGAAACACCATATATTTT
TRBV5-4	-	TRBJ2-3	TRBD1	CASSSGTGRVSTDTQYF	TGTGCCAGCAGCTCGGGGACAGGGAGGGTAAGCACAGATACGCAGTATTTT
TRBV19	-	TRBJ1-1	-	CASTNLQGSGDPEAFF	TGTGCCAGTACTAACTTACAGGGAAGCGGTGATCCAGAAGCTTTCTTT
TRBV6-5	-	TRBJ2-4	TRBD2	CASRQAGLGSF	TGTGCCAGCAGACAAGCAGGACTAGGGTCGTTC
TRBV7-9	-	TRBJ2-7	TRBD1	CASSLAGTRDRESYEQYF	TGTGCCAGCAGCTTAGCGGGTACTAGGGACAGGGAGTCCTACGAGCAGTACTTC
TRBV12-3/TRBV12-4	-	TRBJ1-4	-	CASSLGGEKLFF	TGTGCCAGCAGTTTGGGAGGTGAAAAACTGTTTTTT
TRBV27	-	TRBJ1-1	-	CASKREGAFF	TGTGCCAGCAAGCGGGAAGGGGCTTTCTTT
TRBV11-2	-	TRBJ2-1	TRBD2	CASSLDGLRLAGANNEQFF	TGTGCCAGCAGCTTAGATGGGCTGAGGTTAGCGGGGGCGAACAATGAGCAGTTCTTC
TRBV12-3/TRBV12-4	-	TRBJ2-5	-	CASSPGGGETQYF	TGTGCCAGCAGCCCGGGGGGCGGGGAGACCCAGTACTTC
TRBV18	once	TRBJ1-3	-	CASSPSGSSGNTIYF	TGTGCCAGCTCACCATCAGGAAGCTCTGGAAACACCATATATTTT
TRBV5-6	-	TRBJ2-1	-	CASSLVERSDEQFF	TGTGCCAGCAGCTTGGTCGAGCGGTCTGATGAGCAGTTCTTC
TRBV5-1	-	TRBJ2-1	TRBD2	CASSLWGTSGGASYNEQFF	TGCGCCAGCAGCTTATGGGGTACTAGCGGGGGGGCCTCCTACAATGAGCAGTTCTTC
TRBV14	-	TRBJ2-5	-	CASSPRSRLRFPETQYF	TGTGCCAGCAGCCCGAGATCGAGGTTACGGTTCCCAGAGACCCAGTACTTC
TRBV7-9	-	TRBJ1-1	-	CASSLSQGLEAFF	TGTGCCAGCAGCTTATCCCAGGGGCTGGAAGCTTTCTTT
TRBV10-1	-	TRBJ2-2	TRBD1	CASGRTGGNGELFF	TGCGCCAGCGGAAGAACAGGGGGCAACGGGGAGCTGTTTTTT
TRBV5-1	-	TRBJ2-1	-	CASSREYNEQFF	TGCGCCAGCAGCCGTGAGTACAATGAGCAGTTCTTC
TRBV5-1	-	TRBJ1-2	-	CASSLGRGFTYGYTF	TGCGCCAGCAGCTTGGGTAGAGGGTTTACATACGGCTACACCTTC
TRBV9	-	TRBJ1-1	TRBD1	CASSFGQGTTEAFF	TGTGCCAGCAGCTTTGGACAGGGGACCACTGAAGCTTTCTTT
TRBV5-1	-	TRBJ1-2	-	CASSPAAVYGYTF	TGCGCCAGCAGCCCGGCCGCGGTGTATGGCTACACCTTC
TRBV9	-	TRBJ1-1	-	CASSVDTNTEAFF	TGTGCCAGCAGCGTAGATACAAACACTGAAGCTTTCTTT
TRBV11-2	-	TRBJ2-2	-	CASSQVRELFF	TGTGCCAGCAGCCAGGTTAGGGAGCTGTTTTTT
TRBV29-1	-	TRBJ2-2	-	CSVVRTGELFF	TGCAGCGTTGTTCGGACCGGGGAGCTGTTTTTT
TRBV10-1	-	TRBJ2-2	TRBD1	CASTPDRGRVGELFF	TGCGCCAGCACCCCGGACAGGGGAAGGGTCGGGGAGCTGTTTTTT
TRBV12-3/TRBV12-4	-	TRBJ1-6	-	CASSWARYSPLHF	TGTGCCAGCAGTTGGGCCAGATATTCACCCCTCCACTTT
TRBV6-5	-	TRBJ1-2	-	CASSYSGGRRNYGYTF	TGTGCCAGCAGTTACTCGGGAGGGCGTCGGAACTATGGCTACACCTTC
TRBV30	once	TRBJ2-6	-	CACQGGGKIGPGANVLTF	TGTGCCTGCCAAGGTGGAGGGAAAATAGGTCCTGGGGCCAACGTCCTGACTTTC
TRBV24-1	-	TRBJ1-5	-	CATSDRADQPQHF	TGTGCCACCAGTGACAGGGCGGATCAGCCCCAGCATTTT
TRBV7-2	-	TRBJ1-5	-	CASSSGFRDANQPQHF	TGTGCCAGCAGCTCGGGATTCCGGGATGCGAATCAGCCCCAGCATTTT
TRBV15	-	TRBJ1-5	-	CATSSQGSNQPQHF	TGTGCCACCAGCTCACAGGGAAGCAATCAGCCCCAGCATTTT
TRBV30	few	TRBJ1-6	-	CAWRGLRSPLHF	TGTGCCTGGAGGGGGCTGAGGTCACCCCTCCACTTT
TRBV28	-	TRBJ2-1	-	CASSLGRKSYNEQFF	TGTGCCAGCAGTTTAGGGAGGAAGTCCTACAATGAGCAGTTCTTC
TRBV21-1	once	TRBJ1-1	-	CASGGGTPGNTEAFF	TGTGCCAGCGGGGGAGGGACGCCTGGGAACACTGAAGCTTTCTTT
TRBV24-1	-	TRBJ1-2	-	CATSDLSRGDGYTF	TGTGCCACCAGTGATTTGTCCAGGGGCGATGGCTACACCTTC
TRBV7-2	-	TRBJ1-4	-	CASSLSPTNEKLFF	TGTGCCAGCAGCTTATCTCCAACTAATGAAAAACTGTTTTTT
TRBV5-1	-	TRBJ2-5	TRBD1	CASSSQGAETQYF	TGCGCCAGCAGCTCACAGGGGGCAGAGACCCAGTACTTC
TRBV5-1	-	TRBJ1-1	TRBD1	CASTHPGGQGPWGTEAFF	TGCGCCAGCACCCATCCGGGGGGACAGGGACCCTGGGGCACTGAAGCTTTCTTT
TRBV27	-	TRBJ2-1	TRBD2	CAVGGLDLLPEQFF	TGTGCCGTAGGGGGACTAGACCTCCTCCCTGAGCAGTTCTTC
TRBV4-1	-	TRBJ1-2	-	CASSQVVTNYGYTF	TGCGCCAGCAGCCAAGTTGTTACTAACTATGGCTACACCTTC
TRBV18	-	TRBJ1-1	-	CASSPGAPNTEAFF	TGTGCCAGCTCACCAGGGGCCCCGAACACTGAAGCTTTCTTT
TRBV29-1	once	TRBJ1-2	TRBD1	CSATGGVLDYGYTF	TGCAGCGCGACAGGGGGGGTCTTGGACTATGGCTACACCTTC
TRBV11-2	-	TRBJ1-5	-	CASSIDRNQPQHF	TGTGCCAGCAGTATTGACAGGAATCAGCCCCAGCATTTT